This is a list of T cell receptor beta chains from one sample in a study of OX40 agonist ivuxolimab in advanced cancers. Assay: immunoSEQ multiplex PCR; the TCRdb copy retains only in-frame clones and omits some. The repertoire holds about 60,000 clones, with approximately 87% as singletons. Sequenced here: CD4+ or CD8+ T cells sorted from blood, sampled in a trial of the OX40 agonist ivuxolimab. Source of these receptors: an adult with an advanced solid tumor such as melanoma, head and neck, liver or kidney cancer. Each CDR3 is given with its conserved first and last residue. D genes are given only for firm matches. Clone size is not always given. Where it is, it says once, few, many or a class for expanded clones.

D: NA; J: TRBJ2-7; V: TRBV6-5; size: NA; length: 13; CDR3: CASGYGGAREQYF
D: TRBD1; J: TRBJ2-1; V: TRBV28; size: NA; length: 15; CDR3: CASSSGTAFSNEQFF
D: NA; J: TRBJ2-7; V: TRBV7-9; size: NA; length: 16; CDR3: CASSLAYGTTNYEQYF
D: NA; J: TRBJ2-3; V: TRBV15; size: few; length: 14; CDR3: CATSREVFSDTQYF
D: TRBD2; J: TRBJ2-1; V: TRBV29-1; size: NA; length: 14; CDR3: CSVVSGGTSMQQFF
D: NA; J: TRBJ1-4; V: TRBV4-2; size: NA; length: 14; CDR3: CASSQDRTHGKLFF
D: TRBD1; J: TRBJ2-5; V: TRBV6-1; size: NA; length: 15; CDR3: CASHRDSGGAETQYF
D: NA; J: TRBJ2-7; V: TRBV6-5; size: few; length: 14; CDR3: CASQTGRAHYEQYF
D: NA; J: TRBJ1-1; V: TRBV5-4; size: NA; length: 14; CDR3: CASSLGQGFTEAFF
D: NA; J: TRBJ1-5; V: TRBV28; size: once; length: 12; CDR3: CASSLIGQPQHF
D: NA; J: TRBJ2-7; V: TRBV4-3; size: NA; length: 13; CDR3: CASSPTIGGEQYF
D: NA; J: TRBJ2-1; V: TRBV10-3; size: few; length: 14; CDR3: CATRGRQLYNEQFF
D: TRBD1; J: TRBJ1-1; V: TRBV19; size: NA; length: 15; CDR3: CASSMSGTVNTEAFF
D: NA; J: TRBJ1-1; V: TRBV6-5; size: NA; length: 15; CDR3: CASMGRGLPYTEAFF
D: TRBD1; J: TRBJ1-2; V: TRBV5-1; size: NA; length: 15; CDR3: CASSPRQGSLYGYTF
D: NA; J: TRBJ1-1; V: TRBV7-2; size: NA; length: 16; CDR3: CASSLVSTTGRSSAFF
D: NA; J: TRBJ1-6; V: TRBV20-1; size: NA; length: 11; CDR3: CSAPGGTPLHF
D: NA; J: TRBJ2-7; V: TRBV19; size: NA; length: 13; CDR3: CASSIQGPSEQYF
D: TRBD1; J: TRBJ2-7; V: TRBV7-2; size: NA; length: 15; CDR3: CASSFARQGAYEQYF
D: TRBD1; J: TRBJ2-2; V: TRBV7-3; size: NA; length: 15; CDR3: CASKQGAPDTGELFF
D: TRBD2; J: TRBJ2-7; V: TRBV5-6; size: NA; length: 14; CDR3: CASSRGLAGAGQYF
D: NA; J: TRBJ2-2; V: TRBV14; size: NA; length: 12; CDR3: CASSRFGGELFF
D: NA; J: TRBJ1-3; V: TRBV7-9; size: NA; length: 15; CDR3: CASSEPTGTGNTIYF
D: TRBD2; J: TRBJ2-3; V: TRBV5-6; size: NA; length: 15; CDR3: CASSLWGGSTDTQYF
D: NA; J: TRBJ1-3; V: TRBV5-4; size: NA; length: 16; CDR3: CASSADGTFSGNTIYF
D: NA; J: TRBJ2-1; V: TRBV5-6; size: NA; length: 13; CDR3: CASSLVSTNEQFF
D: NA; J: TRBJ2-5; V: TRBV5-4; size: few; length: 14; CDR3: CASSSKGGVETQYF
D: NA; J: TRBJ1-1; V: TRBV10-3; size: NA; length: 13; CDR3: CAIKEGSNTEAFF
D: NA; J: TRBJ2-2; V: TRBV6-1; size: NA; length: 15; CDR3: CASSPGPPNTGELFF
D: NA; J: TRBJ2-3; V: TRBV7-9; size: NA; length: 14; CDR3: CASTETSASDTQYF
D: NA; J: TRBJ2-1; V: TRBV6-4; size: NA; length: 14; CDR3: CASSVDQGIREQFF
D: NA; J: TRBJ2-1; V: TRBV28; size: NA; length: 14; CDR3: CASSRETGRNEQFF
D: NA; J: TRBJ2-2; V: TRBV10-1; size: NA; length: 15; CDR3: CASGTSLGNTGELFF
D: NA; J: TRBJ2-1; V: TRBV19; size: NA; length: 13; CDR3: CASRLGGADEQFF
D: NA; J: TRBJ1-5; V: TRBV10-3; size: NA; length: 16; CDR3: CAISERPRGTDQPQHF
D: NA; J: TRBJ2-7; V: TRBV4-2; size: NA; length: 15; CDR3: CASSQVTSNSYEQYF
D: NA; J: TRBJ2-5; V: TRBV7-6; size: once; length: 15; CDR3: CASSLAYTVQETQYF
D: NA; J: TRBJ2-1; V: TRBV5-6; size: NA; length: 18; CDR3: CASSLVALGEMTYGEQFF
D: NA; J: TRBJ1-5; V: TRBV28; size: NA; length: 12; CDR3: CASSRLNQPQHF
D: NA; J: TRBJ2-1; V: TRBV7-3; size: once; length: 15; CDR3: CASSLQGLSDNEQFF
D: NA; J: TRBJ2-1; V: TRBV4-1; size: NA; length: 14; CDR3: CASSQDPYLGEQFF
D: NA; J: TRBJ2-2; V: TRBV13; size: NA; length: 14; CDR3: CASSLALHAGELFF
D: NA; J: TRBJ2-7; V: TRBV6-5; size: NA; length: 13; CDR3: CASRSPGRYEQYF
D: TRBD2; J: TRBJ2-7; V: TRBV5-1; size: NA; length: 17; CDR3: CASSLVPSGFSSYEQYF
D: NA; J: TRBJ2-2; V: TRBV6-6; size: once; length: 15; CDR3: CASRIEGHNTGELFF
D: NA; J: TRBJ1-2; V: TRBV15; size: NA; length: 12; CDR3: CATSGAAYGYTF
D: NA; J: TRBJ1-3; V: TRBV4-2; size: NA; length: 15; CDR3: CASSQDPGNGNTIYF
D: NA; J: TRBJ2-5; V: TRBV9; size: NA; length: 16; CDR3: CASSVSSSQYQETQYF
D: TRBD1; J: TRBJ2-2; V: TRBV11-2; size: NA; length: 17; CDR3: CASSLRKGQGTTGELFF
D: NA; J: TRBJ2-7; V: TRBV21-1; size: NA; length: 13; CDR3: CASIQEGPYEQYF
D: NA; J: TRBJ2-7; V: TRBV6-5; size: once; length: 11; CDR3: CATHESYEQYF
D: TRBD2; J: TRBJ2-2; V: TRBV6-4; size: NA; length: 15; CDR3: CASSELAGVTGELFF
D: NA; J: TRBJ1-5; V: TRBV28; size: few; length: 11; CDR3: CASSQYQPQHF
D: TRBD2; J: TRBJ2-1; V: TRBV29-1; size: NA; length: 12; CDR3: CSFSTSGRTQFF
D: NA; J: TRBJ2-1; V: TRBV5-6; size: NA; length: 13; CDR3: CASSPGRLNEQFF